These 19 T cell receptor beta chains originate from one sample sequenced in a study of identical twins. Each CDR3 protein gets one entry after TCRdb re-called the 5' RACE reads with MiXCR. This sample carries more than 400,000 distinct CDR3 sequences, approximately 16% of them seen once, and the ten largest clones take more than 0.4%. This same sample was also part of a study on yellow fever vaccine responses in identical twins.

What was sequenced was CD4+ T cells sorted from blood. Every receptor here comes from a young woman in good health.

In this sample, this clonotype turned up a few times. This chain uses TRBV12-3 or TRBV12-4 with TRBJ2-2; TRBD1 matches at 7 bases. CDR3 size: 16 residues. Trimming at V came to 6 bases and at J to 0 bases, leaving 7 bases not matched to a gene. The CDR3 is CASRSWGTANTGELFF. The CDR3 DNA reads TGTGCCAGCAGATCCTGGGGGACAGCGAACACCGGGGAGCTGTTTTTT.

V usage is TRBV11-1 and J usage is TRBJ2-5, with 13 bases aligning to TRBD2. Germline lookup yields CDR1 SGHAT and CDR2 FQDESV (reference sequence). With V trimmed by 1 base and J by 0 bases, 5 bases remained unmatched. This CDR3 has 18 amino acids. The CDR3: CASSLGSGTSGNQETQYF. CDR3 nucleotide sequence: TGTGCCAGCAGCTTAGGGTCCGGGACTAGCGGGAACCAAGAGACCCAGTACTTC.

This rearrangement joins TRBV20-1 to TRBJ2-1, with 13 bases fitting TRBD2. V shed 0 bases, J shed 9 bases, and the junction held 11 bases outside the gene matches. Germline V gene lookup returns CDR1 DFQATT and CDR2 SNEGSKA (reference sequence). This CDR3 has 17 amino acids. This CDR3 reads CSARDPNTSGGGSEQFF. The CDR3 nucleotides are TGCAGTGCTAGAGATCCTAACACTAGCGGGGGGGGTAGTGAGCAGTTCTTC.

The chain has TRBV25-1 and TRBJ2-1, with TRBD2 matching over 14 bases. V shed 6 bases and J 10 bases; nucleotides not matched to a gene: 8. Germline V gene lookup returns CDR1 MGHDK and CDR2 SYGVNS. This CDR3 spans 15 amino acids. CDR3 in amino acids: CASRLTSGGAGEQFF. The CDR3 coding sequence is TGTGCCAGCAGACTGACTAGCGGGGGGGCGGGGGAGCAGTTCTTC.

This clonotype was picked up one time. The CDR3, as DNA: TGCAGCGTTGCACGTTGGGGGTCCGGGTCCTACAATGAGCAGTTCTTC. Its protein is CSVARWGSGSYNEQFF. V gene TRBV29-1 combines with J gene TRBJ2-1; D is perhaps TRBD1 or TRBD2 (5 bases each). The CDR3 totals 16 residues. V was cut by 4 bases and J by 1 base, with 17 bases left in between. From germline, CDR1 is SQVTM and CDR2 ANQGSEA.

The chain joins TRBV20-1 to TRBJ2-5; 7 positions agree with TRBD1. The CDR3 spans 13 residues. V gave up 7 bases and J gave up 1 base; unmatched junction bases: 6. Germline V gene lookup returns CDR1 DFQATT and CDR2 SNEGSKA (reference sequence). The DNA for the CDR3 is TGCAGTGGGGCGACAGGGCCCCAAGAGACCCAGTACTTC. Protein product: CSGATGPQETQYF.

This rearrangement joins TRBV7-9 to TRBJ2-7, with D maybe TRBD1 (6 bases). This CDR3 has 13 residues. V shed 1 base and J shed 5 bases, with 9 bases lying between them. Germline V gene data show CDR1 as SEHNR and CDR2 as FQNEAQ (reference sequence). The CDR3 region is CASSLGGLDEQYV. CDR3 nucleotides: TGTGCCAGCAGCTTAGGGGGGCTCGACGAGCAGTACGTC.

The rearrangement links TRBV4-1 to TRBJ1-2; TRBD1 matches at 8 bases. Germline loops: CDR1 MGHRA, CDR2 YSYEKL. Trimming took 0 bases from V and 4 from J; bases not matched to a gene: 7. This CDR3 is 16 amino acids long. The CDR3 DNA is TGCGCCAGCAGCCAAGATGGGCAGGGGGCCAGCTATGGCTACACCTTC. This sequence encodes CASSQDGQGASYGYTF.

This clonotype appeared a few times. The rearrangement joins TRBV5-1 to TRBJ1-5, with TRBD1 identical over 8 bases. From germline, CDR1 is SGHRS and CDR2 YFSETQ. CDR3 length: 16 residues. V lost 4 bases and J lost 2; bases outside the gene matches: 8. The CDR3 loop is CASSPSTGGGNQPQHF. CDR3 sequence (DNA): TGCGCCAGCAGCCCTTCCACAGGGGGAGGCAATCAGCCCCAGCATTTT.

Here the CDR3 reads CASSQDFGLAGPSTYEQYF. The CDR3 bases are TGTGCCAGCAGCCAGGATTTCGGACTAGCGGGACCCTCTACCTACGAGCAGTACTTC. J is TRBJ2-7 and V is TRBV4-2; 12 positions agree with TRBD2. Looked up from germline, CDR1 is LGHNA and CDR2 is YNFKEQ. The trim removed 3 bases at V and 2 bases at J, leaving 14 bases unmatched. CDR3 length: 19 residues.

This clonotype has more than one count but fewer than ten. V usage is TRBV3-1 and J usage is TRBJ2-3, with D hard to call. The CDR3 contains 13 residues. The V end was cut by 4 bases, the J end by 4 bases, with 9 bases between. The germline V gene encodes CDR1 LGHDT and CDR2 YNNKEL (reference sequence). CDR3 nucleotides: TGTGCCAGCAGCCCCTCTTCGTCAGATACGCAGTATTTT. This translates into CASSPSSSDTQYF.

This clonotype turned up a few times. V is TRBV25-1 and J is TRBJ2-2; D perhaps matches TRBD1 (6 bases). The germline V gene has CDR1 MGHDK and CDR2 SYGVNS. Between the trimmed V and J ends, which lost 5 bases and 1 base, there was a span of 8 bases. This CDR3 comprises 14 residues. The CDR3 DNA reads as TGTGCCAGCAGTAAGGACAGGAACACCGGGGAGCTGTTTTTT. Its protein product is CASSKDRNTGELFF.

This chain connects TRBV11-2 to TRBJ2-1; 12 nucleotides match TRBD1. The CDR3 length is 16 residues. J was trimmed by 8 bases and V by 2 bases; bases with no gene match: 7. CDR1 and CDR2 from the germline V gene are SGHAT and FQNNGV. CDR3 sequence: CASSLKPGQGAYEQFF. In DNA, the CDR3 is TGTGCCAGCAGCTTAAAGCCGGGACAGGGGGCCTATGAGCAGTTCTTC.

This clonotype was detected only a few times. This could be a read error, since a much larger clone is one nucleotide away. This chain uses TRBV2 with TRBJ1-1, with D maybe TRBD1 (5 bases). V gave up 5 bases and J gave up 4 bases, with 8 bases separating them. CDR1 SNHLY and CDR2 FYNNEI come from the germline V gene. The CDR3 length is 12 residues. CDR3 residues: CASSWGSTEAFF. The CDR3 DNA reads as TGTGCCAGCAGTTGGGGGAGCACTGAAGCTTTCTTT.

This chain connects TRBV7-2 to TRBJ2-1; D uncertain. V shed 2 bases and J shed 7 bases, with 6 bases lying between them. From germline, CDR1 is SGHTA and CDR2 FQGNSA. The CDR3 is 12 residues long. This chain's CDR3 is CASSLNWNEQFF. The CDR3 nucleotides read TGTGCCAGCAGCTTAAACTGGAATGAGCAGTTCTTC.

The rearrangement links TRBV7-9 to TRBJ2-5, with D possibly matching TRBD1 (6 bases). The germline CDR1 and CDR2 sequences are SEHNR and FQNEAQ (reference sequence). This CDR3 is 17 amino acids long. Trimming cost V 0 bases and J 2 bases, with 16 bases left between them. The CDR3 region has the DNA TGTGCCAGCAGCTTAGCTCCAGGGGTAGCGAGGCAAGAGACCCAGTACTTC. This sequence encodes CASSLAPGVARQETQYF.

This clonotype occurred a few times. This chain uses TRBV10-3 with TRBJ1-3; D not certain. This CDR3 has 14 residues. The germline V gene encodes CDR1 ENHRY and CDR2 SYGVKD. V dropped 6 bases and J dropped 4 bases, with 13 bases sitting between them. The CDR3 here is CAISPEVPGNTIYF. The CDR3 coding sequence is TGTGCCATCAGCCCGGAAGTACCCGGAAACACCATATATTTT.

This clonotype was found many times. The chain joins TRBV4-2 to TRBJ1-1, with unresolved D. The CDR3 contains 13 residues. Trimming took off 3 bases at V and 1 base at J, with 6 bases between the two ends. Looked up from germline, CDR1 is LGHNA and CDR2 is YNFKEQ. CDR3 sequence: CASSHTENTEAFF. Here the CDR3 DNA reads TGTGCCAGCAGCCACACAGAGAACACTGAAGCTTTCTTT.

This CDR3 reads CASSLRDRGVNEQFF. CDR3 DNA sequence: TGTGCCAGCAGCTTACGGGACAGGGGGGTCAATGAGCAGTTCTTC. The gene calls are TRBV7-8 and TRBJ2-1, with 11 bases fitting TRBD1. V shed 2 bases and J 6 bases; nucleotides not matched to a gene: 3. CDR3 length: 15 residues. Germline V CDR1 and CDR2: SGHVS, FQNEAQ. The variable domain in full, completed from reference TRBV7-8 and TRBJ2-1, reads GAGVSQSPRYKVAKRGQDVALRCDPISGHVSLFWYQQALGQGPEFLTYFQNEAQLDKSGLPSDRFFAERPEGSVSTLKIQRTQQEDSAVYLCASSLRDRGVNEQFFGPGTRLTVL.